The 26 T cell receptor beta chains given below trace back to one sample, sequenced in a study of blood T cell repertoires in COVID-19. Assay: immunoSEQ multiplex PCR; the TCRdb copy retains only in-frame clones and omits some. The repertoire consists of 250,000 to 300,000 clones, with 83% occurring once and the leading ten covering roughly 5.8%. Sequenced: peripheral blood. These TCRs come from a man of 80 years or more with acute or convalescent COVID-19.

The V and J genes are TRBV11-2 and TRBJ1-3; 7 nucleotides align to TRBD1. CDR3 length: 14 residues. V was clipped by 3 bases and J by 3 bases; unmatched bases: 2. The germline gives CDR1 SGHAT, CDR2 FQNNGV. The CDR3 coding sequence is TGTGCCAGCAGCTTCGACAGGGATGGAAACACCATATATTTT. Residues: CASSFDRDGNTIYF.

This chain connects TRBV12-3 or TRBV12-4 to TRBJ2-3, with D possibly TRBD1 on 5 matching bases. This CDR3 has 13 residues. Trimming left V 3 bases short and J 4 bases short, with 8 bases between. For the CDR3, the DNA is TGTGCCAGCAGTTTGGACAAATCAGATACGCAGTATTTT. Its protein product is CASSLDKSDTQYF.

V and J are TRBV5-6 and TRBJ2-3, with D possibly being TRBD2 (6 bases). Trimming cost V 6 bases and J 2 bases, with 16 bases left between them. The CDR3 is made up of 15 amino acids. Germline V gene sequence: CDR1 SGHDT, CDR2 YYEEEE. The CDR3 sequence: CASTRGLSSTDTQYF. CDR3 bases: TGTGCCAGCACCCGGGGACTCTCCTCCACAGATACGCAGTATTTT. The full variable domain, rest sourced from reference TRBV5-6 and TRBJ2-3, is DAGVTQSPTHLIKTRGQQVTLRCSPKSGHDTVSWYQQALGQGPQFIFQYYEEEERQRGNFPDRFSGHQFPNYSSELNVNALLLGDSALYLCASTRGLSSTDTQYFGPGTRLTVL.

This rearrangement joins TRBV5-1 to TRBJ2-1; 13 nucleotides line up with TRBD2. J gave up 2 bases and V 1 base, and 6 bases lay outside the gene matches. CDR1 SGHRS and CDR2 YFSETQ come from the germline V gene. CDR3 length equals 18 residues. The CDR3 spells CASSLRTSGRLTYNEQFF. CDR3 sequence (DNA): TGCGCCAGCAGCTTGAGGACTAGCGGGAGACTCACCTACAATGAGCAGTTCTTC.

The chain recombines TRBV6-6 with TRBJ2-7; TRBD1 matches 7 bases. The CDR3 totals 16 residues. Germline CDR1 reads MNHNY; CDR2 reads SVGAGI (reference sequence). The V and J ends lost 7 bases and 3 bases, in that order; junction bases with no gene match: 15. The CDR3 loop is CASNSPLGTANYEQYF. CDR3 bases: TGTGCCAGCAACTCACCCCTCGGGACAGCAAACTACGAGCAGTACTTC.

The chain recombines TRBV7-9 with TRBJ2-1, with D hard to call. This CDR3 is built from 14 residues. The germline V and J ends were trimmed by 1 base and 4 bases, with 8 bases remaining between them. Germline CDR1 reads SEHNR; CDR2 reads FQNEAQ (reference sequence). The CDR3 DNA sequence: TGTGCCAGCAGCTTAGAAACAGATTACAATGAGCAGTTCTTC. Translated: CASSLETDYNEQFF.

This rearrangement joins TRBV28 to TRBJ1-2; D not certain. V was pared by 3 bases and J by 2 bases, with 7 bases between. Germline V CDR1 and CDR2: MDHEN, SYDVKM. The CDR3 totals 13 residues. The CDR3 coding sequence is TGTGCCAGCAGTTTTGCAGGCAACTATGGCTACACCTTC. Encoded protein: CASSFAGNYGYTF.

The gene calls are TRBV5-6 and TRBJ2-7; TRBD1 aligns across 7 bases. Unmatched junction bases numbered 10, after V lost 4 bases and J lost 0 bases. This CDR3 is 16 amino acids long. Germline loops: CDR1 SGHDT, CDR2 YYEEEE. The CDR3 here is CASSLHLTGSSYEQYF. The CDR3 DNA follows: TGTGCCAGCAGCCTTCATTTGACAGGGAGCTCCTACGAGCAGTACTTC.

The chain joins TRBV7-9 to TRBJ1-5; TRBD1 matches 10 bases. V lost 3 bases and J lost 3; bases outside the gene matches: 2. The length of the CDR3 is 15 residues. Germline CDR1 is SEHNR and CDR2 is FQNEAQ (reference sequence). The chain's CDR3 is CASSFGTGDNQPQHF. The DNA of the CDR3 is TGTGCCAGCAGCTTCGGGACAGGGGACAATCAGCCCCAGCATTTT.

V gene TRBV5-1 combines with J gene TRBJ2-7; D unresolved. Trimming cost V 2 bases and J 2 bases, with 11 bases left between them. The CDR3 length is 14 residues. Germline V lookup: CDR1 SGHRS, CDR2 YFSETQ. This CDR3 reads CASSLLPGTYEQYF. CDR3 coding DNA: TGCGCCAGCAGCTTACTTCCAGGAACCTACGAGCAGTACTTC.

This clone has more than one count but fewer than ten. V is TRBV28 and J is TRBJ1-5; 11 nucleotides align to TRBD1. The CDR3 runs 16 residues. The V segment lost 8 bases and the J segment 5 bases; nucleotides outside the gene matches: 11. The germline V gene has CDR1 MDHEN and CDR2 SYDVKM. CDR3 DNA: TGTGCCAGCTCTATTAAGGGACAGGGGGATTATCAGCCCCAGCATTTT. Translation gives CASSIKGQGDYQPQHF. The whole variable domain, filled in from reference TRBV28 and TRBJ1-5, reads DVKVTQSSRYLVKRTGEKVFLECVQDMDHENMFWYRQDPGLGLRLIYFSYDVKMKEKGDIPEGYSVSREKKERFSLILESASTNQTSMYLCASSIKGQGDYQPQHFGDGTRLSIL.

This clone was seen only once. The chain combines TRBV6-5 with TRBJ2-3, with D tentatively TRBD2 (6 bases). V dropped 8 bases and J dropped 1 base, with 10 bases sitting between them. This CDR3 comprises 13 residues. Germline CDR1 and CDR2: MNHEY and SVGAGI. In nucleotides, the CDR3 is TGTGCCAGCTTTCCTAGCGGCACAGATACGCAGTATTTT. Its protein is CASFPSGTDTQYF.

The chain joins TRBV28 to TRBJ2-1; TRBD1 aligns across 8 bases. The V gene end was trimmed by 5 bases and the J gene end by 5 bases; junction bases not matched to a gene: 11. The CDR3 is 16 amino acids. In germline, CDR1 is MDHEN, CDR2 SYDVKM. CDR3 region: CASSRPPGTGDNEQFF. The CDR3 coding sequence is TGTGCCAGCAGTCGACCACCCGGGACAGGAGACAATGAGCAGTTCTTC.

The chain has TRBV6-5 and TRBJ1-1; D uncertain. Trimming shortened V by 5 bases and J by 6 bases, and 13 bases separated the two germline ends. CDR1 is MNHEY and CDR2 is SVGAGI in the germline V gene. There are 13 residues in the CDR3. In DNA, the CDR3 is TGTGCCAGCAGTCCCGAGACACCCTCTGAAGCTTTCTTT. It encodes CASSPETPSEAFF.

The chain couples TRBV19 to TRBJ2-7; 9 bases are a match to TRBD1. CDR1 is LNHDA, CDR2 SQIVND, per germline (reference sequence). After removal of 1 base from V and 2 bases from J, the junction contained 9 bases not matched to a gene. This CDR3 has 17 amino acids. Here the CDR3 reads CASSIGLGTGSTYEQYF. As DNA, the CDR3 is TGTGCCAGTAGTATAGGACTTGGGACAGGGAGCACCTACGAGCAGTACTTC.

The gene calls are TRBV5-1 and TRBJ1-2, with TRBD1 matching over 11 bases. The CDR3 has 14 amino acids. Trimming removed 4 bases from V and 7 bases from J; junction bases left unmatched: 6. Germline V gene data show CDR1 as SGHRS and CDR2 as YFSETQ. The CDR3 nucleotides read TGCGCCAGCAGCCCAGGACAGGGGGCGGCTGGCTACACCTTC. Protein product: CASSPGQGAAGYTF.

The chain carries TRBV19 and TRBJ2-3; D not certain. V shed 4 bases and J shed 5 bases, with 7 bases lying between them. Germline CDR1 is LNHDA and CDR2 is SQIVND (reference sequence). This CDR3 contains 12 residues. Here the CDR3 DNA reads TGTGCCAGTAGTAACTTTGGAGATACGCAGTATTTT. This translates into CASSNFGDTQYF. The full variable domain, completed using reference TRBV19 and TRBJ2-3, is DGGITQSPKYLFRKEGQNVTLSCEQNLNHDAMYWYRQDPGQGLRLIYYSQIVNDFQKGDIAEGYSVSREKKESFPLTVTSAQKNPTAFYLCASSNFGDTQYFGPGTRLTVL.

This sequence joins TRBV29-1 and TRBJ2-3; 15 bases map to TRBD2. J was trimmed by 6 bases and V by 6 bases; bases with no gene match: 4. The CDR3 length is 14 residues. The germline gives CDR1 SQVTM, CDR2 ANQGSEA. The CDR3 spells CSVAGTSGRDTQYF. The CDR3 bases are TGCAGCGTCGCGGGGACTAGCGGGAGGGATACGCAGTATTTT.

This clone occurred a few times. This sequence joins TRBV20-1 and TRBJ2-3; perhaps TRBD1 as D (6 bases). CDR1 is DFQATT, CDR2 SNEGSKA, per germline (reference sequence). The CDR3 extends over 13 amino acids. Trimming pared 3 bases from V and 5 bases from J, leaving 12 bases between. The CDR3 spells CSASPGVGDTQYF. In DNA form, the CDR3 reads TGCAGTGCTAGTCCAGGGGTGGGAGATACGCAGTATTTT.

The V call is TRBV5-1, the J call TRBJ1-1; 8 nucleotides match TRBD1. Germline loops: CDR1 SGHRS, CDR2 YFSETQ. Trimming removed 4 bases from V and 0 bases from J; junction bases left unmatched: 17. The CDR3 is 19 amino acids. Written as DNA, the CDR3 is TGCGCCAGCAGCCATAACCAGGGACAGGCCACATCCATGAACACTGAAGCTTTCTTT. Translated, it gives CASSHNQGQATSMNTEAFF.

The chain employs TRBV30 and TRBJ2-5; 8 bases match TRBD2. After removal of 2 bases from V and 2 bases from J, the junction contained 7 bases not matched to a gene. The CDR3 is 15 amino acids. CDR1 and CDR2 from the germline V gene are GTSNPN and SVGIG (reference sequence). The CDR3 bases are TGTGCCTGGAGTCCCTGGAGCGGGGGACAAGAGACCCAGTACTTC. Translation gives CAWSPWSGGQETQYF.

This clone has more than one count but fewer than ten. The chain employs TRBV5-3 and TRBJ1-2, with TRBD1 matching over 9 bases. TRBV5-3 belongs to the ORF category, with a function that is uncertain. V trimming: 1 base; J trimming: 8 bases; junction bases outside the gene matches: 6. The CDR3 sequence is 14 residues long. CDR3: CARSLPGTGSGYTF. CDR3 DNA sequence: TGTGCCAGAAGCTTGCCCGGGACAGGGAGCGGCTACACCTTC.

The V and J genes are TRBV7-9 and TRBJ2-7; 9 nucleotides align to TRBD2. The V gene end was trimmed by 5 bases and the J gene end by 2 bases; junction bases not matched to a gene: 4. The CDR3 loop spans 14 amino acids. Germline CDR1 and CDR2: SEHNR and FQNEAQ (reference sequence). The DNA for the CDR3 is TGTGCCAGCAGCCCTAGCGGGAAAGCCTACGAGCAGTACTTC. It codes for CASSPSGKAYEQYF.

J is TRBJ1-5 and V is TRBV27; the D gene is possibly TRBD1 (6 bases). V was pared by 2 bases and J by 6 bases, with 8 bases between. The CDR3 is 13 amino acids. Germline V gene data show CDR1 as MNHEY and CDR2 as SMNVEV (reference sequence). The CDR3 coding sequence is TGTGCCAGCAGTTTACAGGGGCGTCAGCCCCAGCATTTT. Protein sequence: CASSLQGRQPQHF.

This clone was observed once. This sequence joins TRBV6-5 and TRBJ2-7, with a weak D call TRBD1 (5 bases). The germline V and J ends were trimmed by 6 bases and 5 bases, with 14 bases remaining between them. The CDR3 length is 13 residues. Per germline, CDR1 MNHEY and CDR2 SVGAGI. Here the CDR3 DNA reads TGTGCCAGCAGCGAGACAGTGTCCGACGAGCAGTACTTC. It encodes CASSETVSDEQYF.

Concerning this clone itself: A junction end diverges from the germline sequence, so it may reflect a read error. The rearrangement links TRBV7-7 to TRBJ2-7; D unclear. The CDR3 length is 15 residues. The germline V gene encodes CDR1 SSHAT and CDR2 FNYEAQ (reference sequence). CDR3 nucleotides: TGTGCTAGCAGCTTAGTCCCCCTCGACAACTACGAGCAGTACTTC. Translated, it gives CASSLVPLDNYEQYF. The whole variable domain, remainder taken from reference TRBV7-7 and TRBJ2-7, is GAGVSQSPRYKVTKRGQDVTLRCDPISSHATLYWYQQALGQGPEFLTYFNYEAQPDKSGLPSDRFSAERPEGSISTLTIQRTEQRDSAMYRCASSLVPLDNYEQYFGPGTRLTVT.